Described below is a single TCR beta chain sequence and its context. This entry is derived from a study of OX40 agonist ivuxolimab in advanced cancers. Clones were sequenced by immunoSEQ multiplex PCR, and TCRdb holds only the in-frame ones, with some missing. The sample holds approximately 35,000 clones, about three quarters seen once. The V and J ends lost 7 bases and 14 bases, in that order; junction bases with no gene match: 14. Germline-derived CDR1 and CDR2 are MNHNS and SASEGT. This CDR3 contains 14 residues. The chain has TRBV6-1 and TRBJ2-3; 11 positions match TRBD2. This material consisted of CD4+ or CD8+ T cells sorted from blood, taken in a trial of the OX40 agonist ivuxolimab. The receptor was derived from an adult with an advanced solid tumor such as melanoma, head and neck, liver or kidney cancer. Here the CDR3 reads CASTSGRSVVFRYF. The CDR3 region has the DNA TGTGCCAGCACTAGCGGGAGGTCGGTGGTCTTTCGGTATTTT.